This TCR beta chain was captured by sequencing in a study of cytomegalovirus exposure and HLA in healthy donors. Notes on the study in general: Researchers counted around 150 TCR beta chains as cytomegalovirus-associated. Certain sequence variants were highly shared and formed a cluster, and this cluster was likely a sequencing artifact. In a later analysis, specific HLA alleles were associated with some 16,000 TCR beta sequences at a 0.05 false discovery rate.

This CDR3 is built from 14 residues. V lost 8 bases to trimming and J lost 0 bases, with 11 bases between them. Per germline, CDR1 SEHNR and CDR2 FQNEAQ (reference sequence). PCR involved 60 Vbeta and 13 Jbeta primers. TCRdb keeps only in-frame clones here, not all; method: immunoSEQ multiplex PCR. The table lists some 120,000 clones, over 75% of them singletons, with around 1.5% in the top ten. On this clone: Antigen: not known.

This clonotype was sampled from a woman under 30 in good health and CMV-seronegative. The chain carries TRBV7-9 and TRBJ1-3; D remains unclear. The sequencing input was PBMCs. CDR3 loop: CASASRFSGNTIYF. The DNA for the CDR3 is TGTGCCAGCGCTTCCAGGTTCTCTGGAAACACCATATATTTT.